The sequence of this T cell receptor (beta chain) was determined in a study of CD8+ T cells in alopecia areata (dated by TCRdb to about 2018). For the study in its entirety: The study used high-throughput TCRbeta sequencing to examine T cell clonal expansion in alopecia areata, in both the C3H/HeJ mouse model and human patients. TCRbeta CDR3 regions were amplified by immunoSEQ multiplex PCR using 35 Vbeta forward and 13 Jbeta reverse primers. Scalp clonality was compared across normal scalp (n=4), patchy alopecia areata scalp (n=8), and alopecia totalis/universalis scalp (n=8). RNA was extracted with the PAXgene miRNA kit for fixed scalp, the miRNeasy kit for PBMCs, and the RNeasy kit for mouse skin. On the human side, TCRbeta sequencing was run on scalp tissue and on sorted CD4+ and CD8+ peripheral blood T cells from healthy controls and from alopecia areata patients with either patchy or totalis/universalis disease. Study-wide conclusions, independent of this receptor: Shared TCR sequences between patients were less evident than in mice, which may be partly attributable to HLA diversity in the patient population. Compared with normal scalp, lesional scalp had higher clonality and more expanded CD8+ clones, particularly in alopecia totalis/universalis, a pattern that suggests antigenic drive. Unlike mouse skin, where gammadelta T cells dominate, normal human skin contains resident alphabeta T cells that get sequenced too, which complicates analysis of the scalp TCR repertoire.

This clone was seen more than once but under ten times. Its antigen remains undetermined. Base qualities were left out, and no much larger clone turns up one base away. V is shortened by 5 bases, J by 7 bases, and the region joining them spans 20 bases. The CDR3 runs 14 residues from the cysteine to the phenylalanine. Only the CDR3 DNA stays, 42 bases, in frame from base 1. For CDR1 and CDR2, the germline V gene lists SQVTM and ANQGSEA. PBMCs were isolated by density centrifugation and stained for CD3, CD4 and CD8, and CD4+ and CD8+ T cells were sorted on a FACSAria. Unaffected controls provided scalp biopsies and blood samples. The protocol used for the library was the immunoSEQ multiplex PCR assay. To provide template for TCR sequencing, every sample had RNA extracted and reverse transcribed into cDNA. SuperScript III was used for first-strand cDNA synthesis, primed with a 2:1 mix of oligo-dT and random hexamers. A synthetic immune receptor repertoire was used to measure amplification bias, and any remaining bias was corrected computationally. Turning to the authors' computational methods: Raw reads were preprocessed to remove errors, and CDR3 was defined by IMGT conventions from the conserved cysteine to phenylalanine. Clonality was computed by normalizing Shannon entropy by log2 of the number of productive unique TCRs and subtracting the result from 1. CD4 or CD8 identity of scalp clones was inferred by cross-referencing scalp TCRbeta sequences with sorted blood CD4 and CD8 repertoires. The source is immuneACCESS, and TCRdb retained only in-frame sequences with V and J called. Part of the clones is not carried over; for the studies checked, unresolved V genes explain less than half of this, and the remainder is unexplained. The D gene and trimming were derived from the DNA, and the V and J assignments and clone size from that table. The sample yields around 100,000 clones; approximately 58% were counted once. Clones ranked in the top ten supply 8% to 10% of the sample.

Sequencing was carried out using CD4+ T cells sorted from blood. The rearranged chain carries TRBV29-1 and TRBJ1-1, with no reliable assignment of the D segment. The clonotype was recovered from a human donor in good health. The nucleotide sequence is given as TGCAGCGTTCAAACACGGACGGGAGCCGTTGAAGCTTTCTTT. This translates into CSVQTRTGAVEAFF.